Shown below are 27 T cell receptor beta chains from a single sample sequenced in a study of blood T cell repertoires in COVID-19. Method: immunoSEQ multiplex PCR; TCRdb's copy keeps in-frame clones and lacks some. The sample consists of around 190,000 clones, roughly nine tenths of them appearing once. Source material: peripheral blood. The receptors shown here come from a man younger than 40 with acute or convalescent COVID-19.

The gene calls are TRBV24-1 and TRBJ2-1; D uncertain. This CDR3 is built from 14 residues. The ends were cut back, 4 bases at V and 7 bases at J, with 13 bases in the middle. Germline V gene lookup returns CDR1 KGHDR and CDR2 SFDVKD. CDR3 DNA sequence: TGTGCCACCAGTGACGCGCGCCATTTTAATGAGCAGTTCTTC. This translates into CATSDARHFNEQFF.

The chain is built from TRBV7-9 and TRBJ2-1; 13 bases fit TRBD2. This CDR3 spans 18 amino acids. The germline gives CDR1 SEHNR, CDR2 FQNEAQ (reference sequence). V dropped 5 bases and J dropped 0; count of bases not matched to a gene: 7. CDR3 coding DNA: TGTGCCAGCAGCCCCGGACTAGCGGGGGCCATCTCCTACAATGAGCAGTTCTTC. Its translation: CASSPGLAGAISYNEQFF.

The V gene is TRBV10-2, the J gene TRBJ1-2; a weak D match, TRBD1 (5 bases). The CDR3 is 17 residues long. Trimming took 7 bases from V and 2 from J, leaving 23 bases between them. CDR1 is WSHSY, CDR2 SAAADI, per germline. The CDR3 sequence: CASMDHSAGKSNYGYTF. The CDR3 DNA is TGCGCCAGCATGGACCATAGTGCAGGGAAGTCCAACTATGGCTACACCTTC.

The chain links TRBV28 to TRBJ2-3, with D maybe TRBD1 (5 bases). Trimming took off 2 bases at V and 0 bases at J, with 12 bases between the two ends. Per the germline V gene, CDR1 is MDHEN and CDR2 is SYDVKM. This CDR3 contains 16 residues. CDR3 sequence: CASSLIGQGSTDTQYF. Written as DNA, the CDR3 is TGTGCCAGCAGTTTAATAGGGCAGGGCAGCACAGATACGCAGTATTTT.

Of note for this clone: The same CDR3 can be traced to other DNA sequences in this sample. The gene calls are TRBV6-5 and TRBJ2-3; D is unclear. This CDR3 comprises 14 residues. CDR1 is MNHEY, CDR2 SVGAGI, per germline. The V end lost 0 bases, the J end lost 3 bases, and 7 bases lay between the germline ends. This chain's CDR3 is CASSYSTGTDTQYF. CDR3 nucleotide sequence: TGTGCCAGCAGTTACTCGACCGGGACAGATACGCAGTATTTT.

This rearrangement joins TRBV27 to TRBJ2-3; 12 nucleotides match TRBD1. Germline V gene lookup returns CDR1 MNHEY and CDR2 SMNVEV (reference sequence). The trim removed 6 bases at V and 4 bases at J, leaving 2 bases unmatched. The CDR3 is made up of 14 amino acids. In nucleotides, the CDR3 is TGTGCCAGCAGCGGGACAGGGGGCGCAGATACGCAGTATTTT. Its translation is CASSGTGGADTQYF.

The gene calls are TRBV30 and TRBJ1-6; a weak D match, TRBD1 (6 bases). Germline V CDR1 and CDR2: GTSNPN, SVGIG (reference sequence). V was pared by 2 bases and J by 10 bases, with 15 bases between. The CDR3 loop spans 14 amino acids. The CDR3, as DNA: TGTGCCTGGAGTTGGGGACAAGTTGGCTCACCCCTCCACTTT. Its protein is CAWSWGQVGSPLHF.

This chain links TRBV5-1 with TRBJ1-4; 7 bases fit TRBD1. The CDR3 covers 14 residues. Looked up from germline, CDR1 is SGHRS and CDR2 is YFSETQ. Unmatched junction bases numbered 3, after V lost 1 base and J lost 6 bases. CDR3 loop: CASSLTGVDEKLFF. CDR3 coding DNA: TGCGCCAGCAGCTTGACAGGGGTAGATGAAAAACTGTTTTTT.

This chain connects TRBV18 to TRBJ2-1; 9 bases line up with TRBD2. Germline CDR1 and CDR2: KGHSH and LQKENI. V lost 3 bases to trimming and J lost 6 bases; unmatched junction nucleotides: 18. This CDR3 contains 19 residues. The CDR3 loop is CASSPPTRRASGMFNEQFF. The CDR3 nucleotides read TGTGCCAGCTCACCCCCTACACGTCGAGCTAGCGGGATGTTCAATGAGCAGTTCTTC. The entire variable domain, with the rest obtained from reference TRBV18 and TRBJ2-1, is as follows: NAGVMQNPRHLVRRRGQEARLRCSPMKGHSHVYWYRQLPEEGLKFMVYLQKENIIDESGMPKERFSAEFPKEGPSILRIQQVVRGDSAAYFCASSPPTRRASGMFNEQFFGPGTRLTVL.

This sequence joins TRBV9 and TRBJ1-2; TRBD1 matches at 7 bases. Germline CDR1 is SGDLS and CDR2 is YYNGEE. V lost 3 bases to trimming and J lost 3 bases; unmatched junction nucleotides: 11. The CDR3 is 16 residues long. In DNA, the CDR3 is TGTGCCAGCAGCGCGAGACAGGGAGGTTCGGACTATGGCTACACCTTC. Its protein product is CASSARQGGSDYGYTF.

The chain carries TRBV12-3 or TRBV12-4 and TRBJ1-6; D ambiguous. V was cut by 6 bases and J by 8 bases, with 8 bases left in between. The length of the CDR3 is 12 residues. DNA of the CDR3: TGTGCCAGCAGAACCGGGGATTCACCCCTCCACTTT. Encoded protein: CASRTGDSPLHF.

The CDR3 DNA is TGTGCCAGCAGCCCGGGACAGATAAGCAATCAGCCCCAGCATTTT. Translated: CASSPGQISNQPQHF. The chain is built from TRBV5-8 and TRBJ1-5, with TRBD1 matching over 7 bases. The germline CDR1 and CDR2 sequences are SGHTS and YDEGEE. The V segment lost 4 bases and the J segment 1 base; nucleotides outside the gene matches: 5. This CDR3 spans 15 amino acids.

This clone was counted only a few times. This rearrangement joins TRBV11-2 to TRBJ1-2; weak D call: TRBD1 (6 bases). This CDR3 is built from 17 residues. Germline V lookup: CDR1 SGHAT, CDR2 FQNNGV. Trimming left V 7 bases short and J 4 bases short, with 25 bases between. Here the CDR3 DNA reads TGTGCCAGCACCCCCCTCGGGGGGGCTCAACCCTTCTATGGCTACACCTTC. Amino acids: CASTPLGGAQPFYGYTF.

The chain couples TRBV7-9 to TRBJ2-3; unclear D gene. CDR1 and CDR2 (germline): SEHNR, FQNEAQ (reference sequence). The CDR3 runs to 16 residues. The V and J ends lost 7 bases and 1 base respectively, with 18 bases between them. CDR3 protein: CASTESLGWGTDTQYF. CDR3 coding DNA: TGTGCCAGCACCGAAAGTCTAGGTTGGGGCACAGATACGCAGTATTTT.

The V and J genes are TRBV6-5 and TRBJ2-1; tentatively, D is TRBD2 (6 bases). Germline assignment: CDR1 MNHEY and CDR2 SVGAGI. The CDR3 covers 15 residues. V was cut by 8 bases and J by 9 bases, with 23 bases left in between. The CDR3 coding sequence is TGTGCCAGCGCAACCGTGGGACTCCCGAAAACTGAGCAGTTCTTC. Its protein is CASATVGLPKTEQFF.

This clone showed up just once. This sequence joins TRBV29-1 and TRBJ2-7, with 7 bases fitting TRBD1. Germline V lookup: CDR1 SQVTM, CDR2 ANQGSEA. The CDR3 covers 12 residues. This chain's CDR3 is CNQDRSSYEQYF. The CDR3 region has the DNA TGCAACCAGGACAGGTCCTCCTACGAGCAGTACTTC.

The chain links TRBV6-6 to TRBJ1-5, with TRBD1 matching over 11 bases. V shed 10 bases and J 11 bases; nucleotides not matched to a gene: 10. The CDR3 extends over 13 amino acids. Germline assignment: CDR1 MNHNY and CDR2 SVGAGI (reference sequence). For the CDR3, the DNA is TGTGCCACCGCGGGACAGGGGGGGTCAGCCCAGCATTTT. Encoded protein: CATAGQGGSAQHF.

V and J are TRBV27 and TRBJ2-1; 7 bases are a match to TRBD1. CDR3 length: 15 amino acids. After removal of 3 bases from V and 7 bases from J, the junction contained 9 bases not matched to a gene. From germline, CDR1 is MNHEY and CDR2 SMNVEV (reference sequence). The DNA of the CDR3 is TGTGCCAGCAGTTTCTACAGGGGAAAGAAAAATGAGCAGTTCTTC. Residues: CASSFYRGKKNEQFF.

This chain links TRBV5-6 with TRBJ2-7; maybe TRBD1 (6 bases). The CDR3 is made up of 14 amino acids. V lost 2 bases, J lost 3 bases, and 12 bases lay in between. The germline CDR1 and CDR2 sequences are SGHDT and YYEEEE. The CDR3 nucleotides are TGTGCCAGCAGCTTTTCAGGGGTTCACTACGAGCAGTACTTC. Translated, it gives CASSFSGVHYEQYF. The complete variable domain, with remaining parts taken from reference TRBV5-6 and TRBJ2-7, reads DAGVTQSPTHLIKTRGQQVTLRCSPKSGHDTVSWYQQALGQGPQFIFQYYEEEERQRGNFPDRFSGHQFPNYSSELNVNALLLGDSALYLCASSFSGVHYEQYFGPGTRLTVT.

The genes are TRBV4-2 and TRBJ2-1, with a weak D call TRBD2 (6 bases). The germline V gene encodes CDR1 LGHNA and CDR2 YNFKEQ. CDR3 size: 16 residues. Trimming pared 0 bases from V and 4 bases from J, leaving 13 bases between. The CDR3 DNA follows: TGTGCCAGCAGCCAAGATGAGGCAGGGAGGTACAATGAGCAGTTCTTC. The encoded protein is CASSQDEAGRYNEQFF.

V gene TRBV7-9 combines with J gene TRBJ2-7; tentative D call: TRBD2 (5 bases). V was pared by 5 bases and J by 1 base, with 21 bases between. Germline values: CDR1 SEHNR, CDR2 FQNEAQ (reference sequence). The CDR3 has 17 residues. CDR3 in DNA: TGTGCCAGCAGCGCCCTGGGTGGGCGGACTTTATCCTACGAGCAGTACTTC. As protein: CASSALGGRTLSYEQYF.

DNA of the CDR3: TGTGCCACCAGTGATTTGTCTGCTAGCGGGCAAGAGACCCAGTACTTC. This encodes CATSDLSASGQETQYF. The chain uses TRBV24-1 and TRBJ2-5; 8 nucleotides align to TRBD2. Germline V gene sequence: CDR1 KGHDR, CDR2 SFDVKD. The CDR3 extends over 16 amino acids. V was pared by 0 bases and J by 2 bases, with 4 bases of the junction left unmatched.

This clone was seen once. The chain uses TRBV15 and TRBJ1-1, with TRBD1 identical over 8 bases. This CDR3 comprises 12 residues. V gave up 9 bases and J gave up 10 bases; unmatched junction bases: 10. From germline, CDR1 is LNHNV and CDR2 YYDKDF (reference sequence). CDR3 coding DNA: TGTGCCACGACCACAGGGGGATTAGGAGCTTTCTTT. Translation gives CATTTGGLGAFF. The full variable domain, in which reference TRBV15 and TRBJ1-1 provide the parts outside the CDR3, is DAMVIQNPRYQVTQFGKPVTLSCSQTLNHNVMYWYQQKSSQAPKLLFHYYDKDFNNEADTPDNFQSRRPNTSFCFLDIRSPGLGDTAMYLCATTTGGLGAFFGQGTRLTVV.

The rearrangement joins TRBV18 to TRBJ2-7; the match to TRBD1 covers 8 bases. The germline gives CDR1 KGHSH, CDR2 LQKENI. The ends lost 2 bases at V and 6 bases at J; junction bases unmatched: 12. The CDR3 extends over 16 amino acids. The CDR3: CASSPFSGQGGVEQYF. The CDR3 DNA follows: TGTGCCAGCTCACCATTTTCCGGACAGGGAGGCGTCGAGCAGTACTTC.

The V and J genes are TRBV24-1 and TRBJ2-5; the D gene is possibly TRBD2 (5 bases). Looked up from germline, CDR1 is KGHDR and CDR2 is SFDVKD. This CDR3 is built from 13 residues. V lost 9 bases and J 3 bases, leaving 13 bases between the germline ends. CDR3 DNA: TGTGCCACCGGAGGTCGTGCGGAAGAGACCCAGTACTTC. It codes for CATGGRAEETQYF.

The genes are TRBV7-3 and TRBJ2-2; 12 bases fit TRBD2. Trimming at V came to 6 bases and at J to 4 bases, leaving 9 bases not matched to a gene. This CDR3 comprises 17 residues. CDR1 is SGHTA, CDR2 FQGTGA, per germline. CDR3 bases: TGTGCCAGCAGAAAACTACTAGCGGGAGGAGTCACCGGGGAGCTGTTTTTT. It translates to CASRKLLAGGVTGELFF.

In the case of this clone: Other DNA sequences of this sample code for an identical CDR3. The chain has TRBV7-9 and TRBJ2-1, with D unclear. V lost 5 bases to trimming and J lost 7 bases, with 6 bases between them. The CDR3 contains 11 residues. Germline V CDR1 and CDR2: SEHNR, FQNEAQ (reference sequence). In nucleotides, the CDR3 is TGTGCCAGCAGCCCTTCGAATGAGCAGTTCTTC. This encodes CASSPSNEQFF. The variable domain in full, with the rest retrieved from reference TRBV7-9 and TRBJ2-1, is DTGVSQNPRHKITKRGQNVTFRCDPISEHNRLYWYRQTLGQGPEFLTYFQNEAQLEKSRLLSDRFSAERPKGSFSTLEIQRTEQGDSAMYLCASSPSNEQFFGPGTRLTVL.